The 30 T cell receptor beta chains listed next were all sequenced from one sample in a study of blood T cell repertoires in COVID-19. The data were produced by immunoSEQ multiplex PCR, yet TCRdb's version contains in-frame clones alone and is incomplete. The sample yields around 360,000 clones, about 89% seen once. Sequencing was done on a sample of PBMCs or T cells enriched from blood (not recorded which). Source of these receptors: a man aged 40-49 years in a cohort exposed to, infected with or recovered from COVID-19 (not recorded which).

V is TRBV5-6 and J is TRBJ2-7; 9 bases map to TRBD2. The CDR3 is 15 amino acids. The V gene's germline CDR1 is SGHDT and CDR2 YYEEEE. Germline trimming cut 2 bases from V and 3 bases from J; bases unmatched to any gene: 6. CDR3 protein: CASSLGSGRFYEQYF. For the CDR3, the DNA is TGTGCCAGCAGCTTAGGTAGCGGGAGATTCTACGAGCAGTACTTC.

The J gene is TRBJ2-7, the V gene TRBV18; 8 bases are a match to TRBD1. V was pared by 6 bases and J by 1 base, with 8 bases of the junction left unmatched. Looked up from germline, CDR1 is KGHSH and CDR2 is LQKENI. The CDR3 is 15 amino acids. Here the CDR3 DNA reads TGTGCCAGCTCTTCCAGACAGGGGATTTCCTACGAGCAGTACTTC. This codes for CASSSRQGISYEQYF.

The count of this clone is one. The chain couples TRBV5-5 to TRBJ1-3; D is perhaps TRBD1 (6 bases). The CDR3 runs to 14 residues. Germline lookup yields CDR1 SGHKS and CDR2 YYEKEE (reference sequence). V was clipped by 0 bases and J by 7 bases, with 11 bases between them. Here the CDR3 reads CASSLAGDRNTIYF. The CDR3 region has the DNA TGTGCCAGCAGCTTGGCAGGGGATAGGAACACCATATATTTT.

This rearrangement joins TRBV5-4 to TRBJ1-2; TRBD1 aligns across 10 bases. CDR3 length: 15 residues. Germline values: CDR1 SGHNT, CDR2 YYREEE (reference sequence). V trimming: 4 bases; J trimming: 2 bases; junction bases outside the gene matches: 5. CDR3 nucleotides: TGTGCCAGCAGCCCAAAGACAGGGGGCAACTATGGCTACACCTTC. It encodes CASSPKTGGNYGYTF. Complete variable domain (other parts from reference TRBV5-4 and TRBJ1-2): ETGVTQSPTHLIKTRGQQVTLRCSSQSGHNTVSWYQQALGQGPQFIFQYYREEENGRGNFPPRFSGLQFPNYSSELNVNALELDDSALYLCASSPKTGGNYGYTFGSGTRLTVV.

The chain carries TRBV4-1 and TRBJ1-1; TRBD1 agrees at 10 bases. CDR1 is MGHRA and CDR2 is YSYEKL in the germline V gene. J gave up 4 bases and V 4 bases, and 18 bases lay outside the gene matches. CDR3 length: 19 amino acids. Here the CDR3 DNA reads TGCGCCAGCAGCCTAAATCTTCGGGGACAGGGGTTTCTTAGCACTGAAGCTTTCTTT. As protein: CASSLNLRGQGFLSTEAFF.

The V and J genes are TRBV5-6 and TRBJ1-1; tentative D call: TRBD1 (5 bases). Trimming removed 0 bases from V and 0 bases from J, with 9 bases in between. CDR3 size: 15 residues. Per the germline V gene, CDR1 is SGHDT and CDR2 is YYEEEE. The CDR3: CASSLVGAVNTEAFF. CDR3 DNA: TGTGCCAGCAGCTTGGTAGGGGCCGTGAACACTGAAGCTTTCTTT.

This chain links TRBV11-2 with TRBJ2-4; D possibly corresponds to TRBD1 (6 bases). The germline CDR1 and CDR2 sequences are SGHAT and FQNNGV. Trimming shortened V by 2 bases and J by 9 bases, and 14 bases separated the two germline ends. The CDR3 sequence is 14 residues long. CDR3 nucleotide sequence: TGTGCCAGCAGCTTACGGGCAGGGGATAGCATTCAGTACTTC. Its translation is CASSLRAGDSIQYF.

V gene TRBV7-2 combines with J gene TRBJ2-7; no clear D. CDR1 and CDR2 (germline): SGHTA, FQGNSA. The CDR3 is 16 residues long. The V and J ends lost 6 bases and 0 bases respectively, with 18 bases between them. For the CDR3, the DNA is TGTGCCAGCAGTCCCCGCGCGCAGCGTAGCTCCTACGAGCAGTACTTC. Residues: CASSPRAQRSSYEQYF.

This sequence joins TRBV4-1 and TRBJ2-1; 12 bases align to TRBD1. CDR3 size: 16 residues. V lost 2 bases to trimming and J lost 6 bases; unmatched junction nucleotides: 5. The germline gives CDR1 MGHRA, CDR2 YSYEKL. The CDR3 DNA sequence: TGCGCCAGCAGCCAACCCCCGGGACAGGGGGCCAATGAGCAGTTCTTC. As protein: CASSQPPGQGANEQFF.

This sequence joins TRBV5-1 and TRBJ1-2, with a weak D call TRBD1 (6 bases). The germline V and J ends were trimmed by 0 bases and 8 bases, with 11 bases remaining between them. CDR3 length: 13 amino acids. Germline V CDR1 and CDR2: SGHRS, YFSETQ. CDR3 sequence: CASSLDTGSGYTF. As DNA, the CDR3 is TGCGCCAGCAGCTTGGATACAGGGTCCGGCTACACCTTC.

This clone appeared a single time. This chain uses TRBV4-2 with TRBJ2-1; TRBD2 matches 8 bases. The CDR3 consists of 13 residues. From germline, CDR1 is LGHNA and CDR2 YNFKEQ. Trimming cost V 3 bases and J 7 bases; bases outside gene matches: 2. The CDR3 DNA reads as TGTGCCAGCAGCCACGGGGGGGCTAATGAGCAGTTCTTC. Translation gives CASSHGGANEQFF.

The chain recombines TRBV30 with TRBJ1-4; unclear D gene. The germline V and J ends were trimmed by 0 bases and 8 bases, with 7 bases remaining between them. CDR1 and CDR2 from the germline V gene are GTSNPN and SVGIG (reference sequence). The CDR3 is 12 residues long. The CDR3: CAWSVLREKLFF. The CDR3 nucleotides are TGTGCCTGGAGTGTACTCAGGGAAAAACTGTTTTTT.

The chain carries TRBV7-3 and TRBJ2-6, with D uncertain. Germline V lookup: CDR1 SGHTA, CDR2 FQGTGA. CDR3 size: 16 residues. V was pared by 5 bases and J by 1 base, with 12 bases between. CDR3 loop: CASSPSLTSGANVLTF. CDR3 in DNA: TGTGCCAGCAGCCCCTCCCTGACTTCTGGGGCCAACGTCCTGACTTTC.

The rearrangement links TRBV15 to TRBJ1-1; D gene uncertain. In germline, CDR1 is LNHNV, CDR2 YYDKDF (reference sequence). The CDR3 is 15 amino acids. V was clipped by 5 bases and J by 1 base, with 14 bases between them. DNA of the CDR3: TGTGCCACCAGCGCCGGCCGGACTACGAACACTGAAGCTTTCTTT. Translating it yields CATSAGRTTNTEAFF.

The rearrangement joins TRBV11-2 to TRBJ1-2; TRBD1 might be the D (6 bases). The CDR3 consists of 13 residues. The V and J ends lost 4 bases and 4 bases respectively, with 10 bases between them. Germline lookup yields CDR1 SGHAT and CDR2 FQNNGV. The CDR3, as DNA: TGTGCCAGCAGCTCGAGGGGGGGCTATGGCTACACCTTC. Amino acid sequence: CASSSRGGYGYTF.

Only one count was recorded for this clone. The rearrangement joins TRBV5-8 to TRBJ1-6; a possible D gene is TRBD1 (5 bases). The CDR3 is made up of 15 amino acids. Germline-derived CDR1 and CDR2 are SGHTS and YDEGEE. The V end lost 0 bases, the J end lost 5 bases, and 9 bases lay between the germline ends. The CDR3 bases are TGTGCCAGCAGCTTGGAAAAGGGGCATAATTCACCCCTCCACTTT. Amino acids: CASSLEKGHNSPLHF.

A single count supports this clone. The CDR3 sequence is CASSLDSATDTQYF. Here the CDR3 DNA reads TGTGCCAGCAGCTTAGATAGCGCTACAGATACGCAGTATTTT. V and J are TRBV7-2 and TRBJ2-3, with D tentatively TRBD2 (5 bases). CDR3 size: 14 residues. Trimming took off 1 base at V and 3 bases at J, with 8 bases between the two ends. Germline CDR1 and CDR2: SGHTA and FQGNSA.

This clone was recorded once. This chain uses TRBV6-5 with TRBJ1-1; 8 nucleotides agree with TRBD1. Germline lookup yields CDR1 MNHEY and CDR2 SVGAGI. The trim removed 6 bases at V and 4 bases at J, leaving 7 bases unmatched. The CDR3 is made up of 14 amino acids. The CDR3 nucleotides are TGTGCCAGCAGACCGGACAGGGTAGGCACTGAAGCTTTCTTT. Residues: CASRPDRVGTEAFF.

At least ten counts were recorded for this clone. The J gene is TRBJ1-2, the V gene TRBV6-4, with D possibly TRBD1 on 6 matching bases. The germline gives CDR1 MRHNA, CDR2 SNTAGT. There are 13 residues in the CDR3. V was trimmed by 4 bases and J by 9 bases, leaving 15 bases between them. The DNA for the CDR3 is TGTGCCAGCAGTGGGTCGGGGGGGCGAAGCTACACCTTC. Translation: CASSGSGGRSYTF.

The rearrangement uses TRBV7-9 and TRBJ1-6; TRBD1 matches at 7 bases. J was trimmed by 5 bases and V by 10 bases; bases with no gene match: 8. CDR1 is SEHNR and CDR2 is FQNEAQ in the germline V gene (reference sequence). The CDR3 consists of 14 residues. The CDR3 DNA follows: TGTGCCACCATCGGACAGGACAATAATTCACCCCTCCACTTT. Translation gives CATIGQDNNSPLHF.

This chain connects TRBV7-3 to TRBJ2-1; TRBD1 matches 7 bases. The J segment lost 1 base and the V segment lost 5 bases, leaving 5 bases of the junction unmatched. The CDR3 consists of 15 residues. Germline V gene data show CDR1 as SGHTA and CDR2 as FQGTGA. Here the CDR3 DNA reads TGTGCCAGCAGCAACGACAGGGCTTCCTACAATGAGCAGTTCTTC. Its protein product is CASSNDRASYNEQFF. The full variable domain, with the rest looked up from reference TRBV7-3 and TRBJ2-1, is GAGVSQTPSNKVTEKGKYVELRCDPISGHTALYWYRQSLGQGPEFLIYFQGTGAADDSGLPNDRFFAVRPEGSVSTLKIQRTERGDSAVYLCASSNDRASYNEQFFGPGTRLTVL.

J is TRBJ2-1 and V is TRBV5-1, with 12 positions matching TRBD2. The CDR3 consists of 18 residues. Trimming took 2 bases from V and 7 from J; bases not matched to a gene: 13. The germline V gene encodes CDR1 SGHRS and CDR2 YFSETQ. The CDR3 sequence is CASSFLSTTSGSQNEQFF. As DNA, the CDR3 is TGCGCCAGCAGCTTCCTATCAACGACTAGCGGGAGTCAAAATGAGCAGTTCTTC.

This chain links TRBV28 with TRBJ1-2, with TRBD1 matching over 8 bases. The CDR3 runs 17 residues. J was trimmed by 0 bases and V by 2 bases; bases with no gene match: 8. Germline V CDR1 and CDR2: MDHEN, SYDVKM. CDR3 DNA sequence: TGTGCCAGCAGTTTACGCCAGGGGGCCCTAACTAACTATGGCTACACCTTC. This encodes CASSLRQGALTNYGYTF.

The rearrangement uses TRBV2 and TRBJ1-2; a possible D gene is TRBD1 (6 bases). Germline V gene data show CDR1 as SNHLY and CDR2 as FYNNEI. Between the trimmed V and J ends, which lost 3 bases and 5 bases, there was a span of 13 bases. This CDR3 is 14 amino acids long. The CDR3 nucleotides are TGTGCCAGCAGTGAGCGACAGGCCCTTTATGGCTACACCTTC. This codes for CASSERQALYGYTF. Based on the CDR3 plus reference TRBV2 and TRBJ1-2, the full variable domain is EPEVTQTPSHQVTQMGQEVILRCVPISNHLYFYWYRQILGQKVEFLVSFYNNEISEKSEIFDDQFSVERPDGSNFTLKIRSTKLEDSAMYFCASSERQALYGYTFGSGTRLTVV.

V gene TRBV7-7 combines with J gene TRBJ2-2; D is unresolved. CDR1 and CDR2 (germline): SSHAT, FNYEAQ (reference sequence). V lost 3 bases to trimming and J lost 7 bases, with 9 bases between them. The CDR3 runs to 13 residues. CDR3 sequence: CASSLAASGELFF. The CDR3 DNA is TGTGCCAGCAGCTTGGCAGCGAGCGGGGAGCTGTTTTTT.

The chain carries TRBV7-2 and TRBJ2-3; tentative D call: TRBD2 (6 bases). The V gene's germline CDR1 is SGHTA and CDR2 FQGNSA. The CDR3 is made up of 15 amino acids. The ends were cut back, 8 bases at V and 6 bases at J, with 21 bases in the middle. CDR3 amino acids: CASAGSIPSFDTQYF. CDR3 coding DNA: TGTGCCAGCGCGGGGAGCATCCCATCATTTGATACGCAGTATTTT. The whole variable domain, remainder taken from reference TRBV7-2 and TRBJ2-3, is GAGVSQSPSNKVTEKGKDVELRCDPISGHTALYWYRQSLGQGLEFLIYFQGNSAPDKSGLPSDRFSAERTGGSVSTLTIQRTQQEDSAVYLCASAGSIPSFDTQYFGPGTRLTVL.

The CDR3 is CAISVGGSQETQYF. The DNA of the CDR3 is TGTGCCATCAGTGTAGGCGGGAGCCAAGAGACCCAGTACTTC. The rearrangement links TRBV10-3 to TRBJ2-5; the match to TRBD2 covers 7 bases. Looked up from germline, CDR1 is ENHRY and CDR2 is SYGVKD. The CDR3 has 14 residues. The V and J ends lost 4 bases and 1 base, in that order; junction bases with no gene match: 3.

The chain is built from TRBV2 and TRBJ1-1; D is uncertain. Trimming stripped 7 bases from V and 1 base from J, with 7 bases between. The germline CDR1 and CDR2 sequences are SNHLY and FYNNEI. The CDR3 sequence is 12 residues long. The CDR3 sequence: CASIRGNTEAFF. The CDR3 nucleotides read TGTGCCAGCATCCGGGGGAACACTGAAGCTTTCTTT.

The chain has TRBV7-9 and TRBJ2-6, with 7 bases matching TRBD1. This CDR3 contains 18 residues. V was pared by 3 bases and J by 4 bases, with 12 bases of the junction left unmatched. Germline-derived CDR1 and CDR2 are SEHNR and FQNEAQ (reference sequence). The CDR3 sequence is CASSFRGNEQGGANVLTF. CDR3 in DNA: TGTGCCAGCAGCTTCAGGGGGAACGAGCAGGGAGGGGCCAACGTCCTGACTTTC.

The chain links TRBV19 to TRBJ2-7; D is perhaps TRBD1 (6 bases). Germline V gene data show CDR1 as LNHDA and CDR2 as SQIVND (reference sequence). This CDR3 has 15 amino acids. The germline V and J ends were trimmed by 3 bases and 2 bases, with 14 bases remaining between them. The CDR3 nucleotides are TGTGCCAGTAGTATGGGTGAGGACAGACCCTACGAGCAGTACTTC. The encoded protein is CASSMGEDRPYEQYF.